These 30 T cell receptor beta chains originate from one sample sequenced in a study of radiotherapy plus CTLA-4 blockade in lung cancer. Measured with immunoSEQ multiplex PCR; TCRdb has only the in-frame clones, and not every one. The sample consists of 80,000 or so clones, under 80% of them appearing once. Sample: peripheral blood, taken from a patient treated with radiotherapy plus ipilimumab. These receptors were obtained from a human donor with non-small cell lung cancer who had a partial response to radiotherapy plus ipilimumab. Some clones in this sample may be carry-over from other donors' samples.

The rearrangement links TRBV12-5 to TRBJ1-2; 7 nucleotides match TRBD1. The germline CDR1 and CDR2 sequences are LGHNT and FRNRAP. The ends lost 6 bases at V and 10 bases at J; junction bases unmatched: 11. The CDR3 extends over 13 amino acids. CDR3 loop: CASGYETGRDYTF. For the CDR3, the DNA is TGTGCTAGTGGATACGAGACAGGGCGGGACTACACCTTC.

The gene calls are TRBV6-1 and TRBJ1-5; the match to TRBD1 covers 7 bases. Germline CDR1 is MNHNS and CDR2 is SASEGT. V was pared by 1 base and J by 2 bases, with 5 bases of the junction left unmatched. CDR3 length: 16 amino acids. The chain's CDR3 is CASSEVFGQGNQPQHF. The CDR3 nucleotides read TGTGCCAGCAGTGAAGTATTTGGACAGGGCAATCAGCCCCAGCATTTT.

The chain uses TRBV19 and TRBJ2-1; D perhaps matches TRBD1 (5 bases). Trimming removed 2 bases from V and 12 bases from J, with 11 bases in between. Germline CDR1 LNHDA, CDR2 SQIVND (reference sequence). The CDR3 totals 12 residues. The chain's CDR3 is CASSIPAGWQFF. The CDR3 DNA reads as TGTGCCAGTAGTATACCCGCAGGGTGGCAGTTCTTC.

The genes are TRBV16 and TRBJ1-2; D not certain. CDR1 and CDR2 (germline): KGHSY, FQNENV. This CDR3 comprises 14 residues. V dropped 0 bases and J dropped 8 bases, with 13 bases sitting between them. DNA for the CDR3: TGTGCCAGCAGCCAATCGGTCCAGGTCCGGGGCTACACCTTC. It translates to CASSQSVQVRGYTF.

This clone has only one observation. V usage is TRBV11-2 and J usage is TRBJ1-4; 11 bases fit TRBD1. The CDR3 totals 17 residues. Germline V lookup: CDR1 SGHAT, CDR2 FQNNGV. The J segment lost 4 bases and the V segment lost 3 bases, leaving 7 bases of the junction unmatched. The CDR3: CASSFYRTGGGNEKLFF. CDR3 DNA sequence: TGTGCCAGCAGCTTCTATAGGACAGGGGGCGGTAATGAAAAACTGTTTTTT.

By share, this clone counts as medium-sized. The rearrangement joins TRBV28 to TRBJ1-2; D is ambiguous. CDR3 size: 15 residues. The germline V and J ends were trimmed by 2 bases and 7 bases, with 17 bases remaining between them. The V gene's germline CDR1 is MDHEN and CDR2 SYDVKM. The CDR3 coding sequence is TGTGCCAGCAGTTTAAGGGCCGAGGGCAGATTTGGCTACACCTTC. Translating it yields CASSLRAEGRFGYTF.

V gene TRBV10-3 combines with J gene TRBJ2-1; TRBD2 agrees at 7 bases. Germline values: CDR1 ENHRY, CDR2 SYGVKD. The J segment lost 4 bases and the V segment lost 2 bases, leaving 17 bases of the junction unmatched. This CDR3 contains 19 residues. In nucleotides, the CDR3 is TGTGCCATCAGTGAGAAGAGCGGGTTTGCGGGAGCAACTTACAATGAGCAGTTCTTC. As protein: CAISEKSGFAGATYNEQFF.

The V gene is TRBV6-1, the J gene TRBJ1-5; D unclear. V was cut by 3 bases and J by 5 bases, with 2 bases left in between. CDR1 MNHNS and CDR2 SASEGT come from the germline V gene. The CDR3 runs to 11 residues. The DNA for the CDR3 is TGTGCCAGCAGTGACTATCAGCCCCAGCATTTT. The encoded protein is CASSDYQPQHF.

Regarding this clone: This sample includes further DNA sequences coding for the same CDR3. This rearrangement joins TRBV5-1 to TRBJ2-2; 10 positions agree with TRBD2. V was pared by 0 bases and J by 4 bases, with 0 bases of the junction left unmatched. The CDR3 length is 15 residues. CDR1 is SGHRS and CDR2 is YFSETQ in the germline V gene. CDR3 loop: CASSLGTSGTGELFF. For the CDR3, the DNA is TGCGCCAGCAGCTTGGGGACTAGCGGCACCGGGGAGCTGTTTTTT.

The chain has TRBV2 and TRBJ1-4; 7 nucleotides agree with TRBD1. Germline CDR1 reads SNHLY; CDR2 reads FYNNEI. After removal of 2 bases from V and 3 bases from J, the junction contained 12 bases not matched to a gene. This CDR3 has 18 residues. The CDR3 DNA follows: TGTGCCAGCAGTGAACCAAAAGGACAGGCTAACTCTAATGAAAAACTGTTTTTT. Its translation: CASSEPKGQANSNEKLFF.

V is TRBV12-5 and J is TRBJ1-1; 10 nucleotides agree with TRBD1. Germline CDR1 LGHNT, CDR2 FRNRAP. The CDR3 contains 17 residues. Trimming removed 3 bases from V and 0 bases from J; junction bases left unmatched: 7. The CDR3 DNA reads TGTGCTAGTGGTTTACGGACAGGGGGGGTAATGAACACTGAAGCTTTCTTT. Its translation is CASGLRTGGVMNTEAFF.

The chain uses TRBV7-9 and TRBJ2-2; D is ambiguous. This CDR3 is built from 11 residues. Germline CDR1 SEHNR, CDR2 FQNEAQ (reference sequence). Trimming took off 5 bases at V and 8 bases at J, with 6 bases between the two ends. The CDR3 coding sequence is TGTGCCAGCAGCCCCCGGGGGGAGCTGTTTTTT. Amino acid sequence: CASSPRGELFF.

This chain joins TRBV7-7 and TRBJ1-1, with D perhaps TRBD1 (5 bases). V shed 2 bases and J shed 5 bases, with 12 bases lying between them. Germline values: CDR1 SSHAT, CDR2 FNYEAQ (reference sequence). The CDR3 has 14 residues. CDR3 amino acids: CASSLIPEGTEAFF. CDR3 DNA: TGTGCCAGCAGCTTAATCCCGGAGGGGACTGAAGCTTTCTTT.

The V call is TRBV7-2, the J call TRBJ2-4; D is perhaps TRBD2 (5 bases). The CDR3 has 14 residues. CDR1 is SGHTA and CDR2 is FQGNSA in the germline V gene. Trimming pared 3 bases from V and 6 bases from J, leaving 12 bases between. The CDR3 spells CASSLRLGGNIQYF. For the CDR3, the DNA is TGTGCCAGCAGCTTGCGGTTAGGAGGAAACATTCAGTACTTC.

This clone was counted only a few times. The DNA for the CDR3 is TGTGCCAGCAGCTTGGGGTCGCGGGGGGTATCTTCGAACACTGAAGCTTTCTTT. This gives the protein CASSLGSRGVSSNTEAFF. The chain is built from TRBV5-5 and TRBJ1-1; possibly TRBD1 for D (5 bases). Germline assignment: CDR1 SGHKS and CDR2 YYEKEE (reference sequence). The CDR3 has 18 amino acids. Trimming took off 0 bases at V and 1 base at J, with 19 bases between the two ends.

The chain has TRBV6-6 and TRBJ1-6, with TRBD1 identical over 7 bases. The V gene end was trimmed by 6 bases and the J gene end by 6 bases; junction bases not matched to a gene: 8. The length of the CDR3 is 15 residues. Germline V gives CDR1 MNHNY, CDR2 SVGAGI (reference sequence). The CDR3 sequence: CASSLDRAANSPLHF. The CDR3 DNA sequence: TGTGCCAGCAGCCTAGACAGGGCGGCTAATTCACCCCTCCACTTT.

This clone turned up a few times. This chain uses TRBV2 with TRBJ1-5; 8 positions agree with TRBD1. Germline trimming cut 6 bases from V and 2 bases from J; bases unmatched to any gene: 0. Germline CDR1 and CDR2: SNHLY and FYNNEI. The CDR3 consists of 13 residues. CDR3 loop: CASRGQGNQPQHF. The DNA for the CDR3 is TGTGCCAGCAGGGGACAGGGCAATCAGCCCCAGCATTTT.

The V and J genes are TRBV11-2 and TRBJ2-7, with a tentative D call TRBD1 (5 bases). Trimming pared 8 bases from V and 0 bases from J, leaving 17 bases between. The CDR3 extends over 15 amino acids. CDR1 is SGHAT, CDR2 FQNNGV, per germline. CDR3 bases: TGTGCCAGCGCCTTGCATGAACAGGTCTCCTACGAGCAGTACTTC. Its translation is CASALHEQVSYEQYF.

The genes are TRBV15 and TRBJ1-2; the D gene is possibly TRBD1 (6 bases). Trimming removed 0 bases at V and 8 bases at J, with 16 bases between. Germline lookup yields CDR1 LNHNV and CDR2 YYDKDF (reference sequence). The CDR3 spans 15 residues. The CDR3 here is CATSRDYETGRGYTF. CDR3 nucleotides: TGTGCCACCAGCAGAGATTATGAGACAGGTCGGGGCTACACCTTC.

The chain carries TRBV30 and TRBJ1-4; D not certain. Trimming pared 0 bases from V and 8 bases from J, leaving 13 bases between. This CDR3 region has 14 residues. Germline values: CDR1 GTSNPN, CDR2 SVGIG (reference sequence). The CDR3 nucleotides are TGTGCCTGGAGTGTATCGGCAGGTCGGGAAAAACTGTTTTTT. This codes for CAWSVSAGREKLFF.

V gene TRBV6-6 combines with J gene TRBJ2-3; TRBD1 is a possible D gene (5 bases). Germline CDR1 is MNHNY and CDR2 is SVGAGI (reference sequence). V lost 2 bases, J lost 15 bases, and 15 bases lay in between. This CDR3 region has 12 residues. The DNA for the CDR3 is TGTGCCAGCAGTTACGCTCAGGGCACGAAATATTTT. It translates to CASSYAQGTKYF.

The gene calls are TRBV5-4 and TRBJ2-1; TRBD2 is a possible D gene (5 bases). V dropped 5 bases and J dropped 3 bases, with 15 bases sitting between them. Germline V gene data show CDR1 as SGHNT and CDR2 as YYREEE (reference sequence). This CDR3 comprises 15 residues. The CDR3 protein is CASSSDLLVYNEQFF. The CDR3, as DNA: TGTGCCAGCAGTTCGGACTTGCTCGTCTACAATGAGCAGTTCTTC.

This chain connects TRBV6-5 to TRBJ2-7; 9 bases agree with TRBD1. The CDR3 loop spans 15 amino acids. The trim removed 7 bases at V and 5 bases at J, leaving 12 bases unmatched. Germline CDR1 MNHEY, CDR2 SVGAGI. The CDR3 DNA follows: TGTGCCAGCACCCCTATCGGACAGGGGAAAAACGAGCAGTACTTC. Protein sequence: CASTPIGQGKNEQYF.

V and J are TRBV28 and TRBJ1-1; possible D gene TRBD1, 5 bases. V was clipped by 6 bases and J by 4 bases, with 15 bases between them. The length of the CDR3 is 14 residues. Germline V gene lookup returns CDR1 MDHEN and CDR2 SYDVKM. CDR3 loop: CASRWTGGGTEAFF. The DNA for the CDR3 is TGTGCCAGCAGATGGACTGGCGGGGGCACTGAAGCTTTCTTT.

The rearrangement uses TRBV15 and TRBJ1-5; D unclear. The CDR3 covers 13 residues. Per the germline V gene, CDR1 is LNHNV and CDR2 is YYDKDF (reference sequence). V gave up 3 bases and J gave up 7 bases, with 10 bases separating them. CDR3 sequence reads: CATSSYLPQPQHF. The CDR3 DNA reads TGTGCCACCAGCAGCTACCTCCCCCAGCCCCAGCATTTT.

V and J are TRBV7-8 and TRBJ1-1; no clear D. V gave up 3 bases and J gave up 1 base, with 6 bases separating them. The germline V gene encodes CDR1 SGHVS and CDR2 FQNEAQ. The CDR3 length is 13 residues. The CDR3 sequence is CASSFSPNTEAFF. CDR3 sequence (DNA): TGTGCCAGCAGCTTCAGTCCGAACACTGAAGCTTTCTTT.

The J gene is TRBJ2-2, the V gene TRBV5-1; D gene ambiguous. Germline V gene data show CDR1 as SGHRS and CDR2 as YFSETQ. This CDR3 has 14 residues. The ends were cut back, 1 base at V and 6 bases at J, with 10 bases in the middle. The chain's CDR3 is CASSLIESAGELFF. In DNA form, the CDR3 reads TGCGCCAGCAGCTTGATAGAGAGTGCCGGGGAGCTGTTTTTT. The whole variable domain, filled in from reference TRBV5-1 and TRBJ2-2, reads KAGVTQTPRYLIKTRGQQVTLSCSPISGHRSVSWYQQTPGQGLQFLFEYFSETQRNKGNFPGRFSGRQFSNSRSEMNVSTLELGDSALYLCASSLIESAGELFFGEGSRLTVL.

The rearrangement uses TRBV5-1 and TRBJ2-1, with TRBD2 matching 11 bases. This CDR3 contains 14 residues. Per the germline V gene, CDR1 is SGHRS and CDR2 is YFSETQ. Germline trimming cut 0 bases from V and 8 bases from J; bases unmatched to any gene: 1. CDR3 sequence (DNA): TGCGCCAGCAGCTTGGATAGCGGGAGGGATGAGCAGTTCTTC. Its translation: CASSLDSGRDEQFF.

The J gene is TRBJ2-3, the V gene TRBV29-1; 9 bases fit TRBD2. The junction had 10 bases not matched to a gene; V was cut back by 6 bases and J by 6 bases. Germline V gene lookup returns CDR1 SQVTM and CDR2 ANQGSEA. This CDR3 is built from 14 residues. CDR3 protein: CSVKGSSGADTQYF. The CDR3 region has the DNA TGCAGCGTAAAAGGCTCTAGCGGGGCGGATACGCAGTATTTT.

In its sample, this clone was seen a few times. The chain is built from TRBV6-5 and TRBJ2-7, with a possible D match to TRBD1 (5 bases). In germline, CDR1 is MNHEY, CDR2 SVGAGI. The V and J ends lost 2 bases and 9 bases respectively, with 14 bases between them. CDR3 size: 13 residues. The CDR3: CASSYPGQGGQYF. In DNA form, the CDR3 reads TGTGCCAGCAGTTACCCTGGACAAGGCGGGCAGTACTTC.